The next 12 T cell receptor beta chains were all read from a single sample in a study of blood T cell repertoires in COVID-19. This table comes from immunoSEQ multiplex PCR, and its TCRdb copy is limited to in-frame clones, with some not included. This table has 130,000 to 150,000 clones, more than 80% appearing once. Sequencing was performed on peripheral blood. These receptor sequences come from a human donor in a cohort sampled during active COVID-19.

The CDR3 DNA is TGTGCCAGTAGTATTTTAGAGGAAAACACTGAAGCTTTCTTT. Protein sequence: CASSILEENTEAFF. The chain is built from TRBV19 and TRBJ1-1; no definite D call. Germline V lookup: CDR1 LNHDA, CDR2 SQIVND (reference sequence). The CDR3 spans 14 residues. V was cut by 3 bases and J by 2 bases, with 10 bases left in between.

V is TRBV19 and J is TRBJ2-5, with TRBD2 as a possible D gene (6 bases). CDR3 length: 16 amino acids. With 1 base removed from V and 4 bases from J, the gap between germline ends came to 16 bases. CDR1 is LNHDA, CDR2 SQIVND, per germline (reference sequence). This chain's CDR3 is CASSIAKTNGGETQYF. The CDR3 nucleotides are TGTGCCAGTAGTATAGCAAAGACAAACGGGGGAGAGACCCAGTACTTC.

The chain couples TRBV27 to TRBJ2-6, with D possibly matching TRBD2 (6 bases). Trimming pared 3 bases from V and 2 bases from J, leaving 14 bases between. The germline V gene encodes CDR1 MNHEY and CDR2 SMNVEV (reference sequence). The CDR3 is 17 residues long. CDR3 nucleotides: TGTGCCAGCAGTTTGGGGGTGGGGGGAGCTGGGGCCAACGTCCTGACTTTC. It codes for CASSLGVGGAGANVLTF.

The rearrangement uses TRBV7-2 and TRBJ2-2; tentatively, D is TRBD2 (7 bases). Germline V gene sequence: CDR1 SGHTA, CDR2 FQGNSA. This CDR3 comprises 17 residues. V was shortened by 4 bases and J by 7 bases, with 22 bases between the two germline ends. Here the CDR3 DNA reads TGTGCCAGCAGCTACCTTAAGGGCGGGGGCCCGGGCGGGGAGCTGTTTTTT. Encoded protein: CASSYLKGGGPGGELFF. Filled out from reference TRBV7-2 and TRBJ2-2, the complete variable domain reads GAGVSQSPSNKVTEKGKDVELRCDPISGHTALYWYRQSLGQGLEFLIYFQGNSAPDKSGLPSDRFSAERTGGSVSTLTIQRTQQEDSAVYLCASSYLKGGGPGGELFFGEGSRLTVL.

The chain couples TRBV5-1 to TRBJ1-4, with D tentatively TRBD1 (5 bases). The CDR3 is made up of 15 amino acids. V was clipped by 4 bases and J by 2 bases, with 12 bases between them. CDR1 and CDR2 (germline): SGHRS, YFSETQ. The CDR3 DNA reads as TGCGCCAGCAGCCTCGAGGGGAGGACTAATGAAAAACTGTTTTTT. This codes for CASSLEGRTNEKLFF. Based on the CDR3 plus reference TRBV5-1 and TRBJ1-4, the full variable domain is KAGVTQTPRYLIKTRGQQVTLSCSPISGHRSVSWYQQTPGQGLQFLFEYFSETQRNKGNFPGRFSGRQFSNSRSEMNVSTLELGDSALYLCASSLEGRTNEKLFFGSGTQLSVL.

The chain couples TRBV6-5 to TRBJ1-2, with D uncertain. Trimming shortened V by 7 bases and J by 8 bases, and 17 bases separated the two germline ends. Germline V CDR1 and CDR2: MNHEY, SVGAGI. The CDR3 loop spans 13 amino acids. CDR3 in amino acids: CASTYMAGVGYTF. CDR3 coding DNA: TGTGCCAGCACCTACATGGCGGGTGTGGGCTACACCTTC.

J is TRBJ1-5 and V is TRBV19, with D possibly matching TRBD1 (6 bases). Germline loops: CDR1 LNHDA, CDR2 SQIVND (reference sequence). The CDR3 has 15 residues. V was shortened by 5 bases and J by 6 bases, with 17 bases between the two germline ends. CDR3 coding DNA: TGTGCCAGTAGTGCTACAGGGATAAGAAGTCAGCCCCAGCATTTT. It encodes CASSATGIRSQPQHF.

The chain is built from TRBV5-6 and TRBJ2-7; TRBD1 matches at 9 bases. Germline V gene data show CDR1 as SGHDT and CDR2 as YYEEEE. V shed 4 bases and J 6 bases; nucleotides not matched to a gene: 8. CDR3 length equals 14 residues. In DNA form, the CDR3 reads TGTGCCAGCAGCCCCGGGACAGGGTGGCGCGAGCAGTACTTC. Translation: CASSPGTGWREQYF.

The CDR3: CSGAKGLDQPQHF. As DNA, the CDR3 is TGCAGCGGGGCGAAGGGGCTCGATCAGCCCCAGCATTTT. V is TRBV29-1 and J is TRBJ1-5, with a possible D match to TRBD1 (5 bases). Germline V gene sequence: CDR1 SQVTM, CDR2 ANQGSEA. This CDR3 contains 13 residues. Trimming stripped 7 bases from V and 5 bases from J, with 15 bases between.

The chain carries TRBV4-3 and TRBJ1-1, with TRBD1 matching over 10 bases. The germline CDR1 and CDR2 sequences are LGHNA and YSLEER. The length of the CDR3 is 15 residues. Losses at the gene ends were 4 bases for V and 3 bases for J; bases not matched to a gene: 5. The DNA of the CDR3 is TGCGCCAGCAGCCGATCCGGGACAGGGGACACTGAAGCTTTCTTT. It codes for CASSRSGTGDTEAFF.

The CDR3 protein is CAGAEGTGVGNSGNTIYF. CDR3 DNA sequence: TGTGCCGGCGCAGAAGGGACAGGGGTGGGGAACTCTGGAAACACCATATATTTT. This rearrangement joins TRBV10-3 to TRBJ1-3, with 10 bases matching TRBD1. The V segment lost 11 bases and the J segment 0 bases; nucleotides outside the gene matches: 16. Germline CDR1 reads ENHRY; CDR2 reads SYGVKD. This CDR3 comprises 18 residues.

The rearrangement joins TRBV6-6 to TRBJ1-1; D is perhaps TRBD1 (5 bases). The CDR3 is 14 residues long. Looked up from germline, CDR1 is MNHNY and CDR2 is SVGAGI (reference sequence). Trimming pared 6 bases from V and 1 base from J, leaving 12 bases between. CDR3 region: CASRGRAWNTEAFF. As DNA, the CDR3 is TGTGCCAGCAGGGGCAGGGCTTGGAACACTGAAGCTTTCTTT.